Listed below are T cell receptor beta chains from one sample, sequenced in a study of CD8+CD57+ T cells in acquired aplastic anemia. From the reads, TCRdb called clonotypes with MiXCR, one entry per CDR3 protein. The table lists under 200,000 distinct CDR3 sequences, roughly 50% of them singletons, with 1.8% in the top ten. Sequenced input: sorted CD4+, CD8+, or CD8+CD57+ T cells (not recorded which) from PBMCs. The source of these receptors is a human donor with aplastic anemia. Both conserved end residues are part of each CDR3. D genes are given only for firm matches. Clone size, where shown, is once, few, many, or a class for clones that have expanded.

>TRBJ2-5|.|TRBV7-6|.
TGTGCCAGCAGCTTAGATCCCGCGGAGACCCAGTACTTC
CASSLDPAETQYF
>TRBJ1-2|few|TRBV15|.
TGTGCCACCAGCACCTTACTAGACGGCTACACCTTC
CATSTLLDGYTF
>TRBJ1-1|once|TRBV6-2/TRBV6-3|TRBD1
TGTGCCAGCAGCGACCGACAGGGAGGGTACACTGAAGCTTTCTTT
CASSDRQGGYTEAFF
>TRBJ1-6|.|TRBV5-5|.
TGTGCCAGCAGCTTGGCAGGTGGCAGGGTGCGCTCACCCCTCCACTTT
CASSLAGGRVRSPLHF
>TRBJ1-2|.|TRBV12-3/TRBV12-4|.
TGTGCCAGCAGTTCAGACGGTCCCGTTAACTATGGCTACACCTTC
CASSSDGPVNYGYTF
>TRBJ1-4|once|TRBV10-3|TRBD1
TGTGCCATCAGTGGAACCGGGACAGGAAATGAAAGACTGTTTTTT
CAISGTGTGNERLFF
>TRBJ2-7|.|TRBV10-3|TRBD1
TGTGCCATCAACCAGGGGGCGCCTTACCACGAGCAGTACTTC
CAINQGAPYHEQYF
>TRBJ2-7|.|TRBV6-1|TRBD1
TGTGCCAGCAGTCCTAAAGGGGGCCACGAGCAGTACTTC
CASSPKGGHEQYF
>TRBJ2-4|many|TRBV5-1|TRBD1
TGCGCCAGCAGCCTAGGACAGGGCTGGGGGCTAGCCAAAAACATTCAGTACTTC
CASSLGQGWGLAKNIQYF
>TRBJ1-5|few|TRBV18|TRBD1
TGTGCCAGCTCACTTGACAGGGCTCAGCCCCAGCATTTT
CASSLDRAQPQHF
>TRBJ2-5|.|TRBV7-6|.
TGTGCCAGCAGCTTAGGGGTGGGGAAAGAGACCCAGTACTTC
CASSLGVGKETQYF
>TRBJ2-2|.|TRBV24-1|TRBD1
TGTGCCACCAGGGGTACAGGGGCGAACACCGGGGAGCTGTTTTTT
CATRGTGANTGELFF
>TRBJ2-3|many|TRBV9|.
TGTGCCAGCAGCGTAGGGCCCGTCGCAGATACGCAGTATTTT
CASSVGPVADTQYF
>TRBJ1-2|many|TRBV20-1|TRBD1
TGCAGTGCTAGAAGTGAGGGGGCAAGGCCGAACACCTTC
CSARSEGARPNTF
>TRBJ2-2|many|TRBV5-1|TRBD1
TGCGCCAGCAGCCCCGGAGGACAGGGGGTTACCGGGGAGCTGTTTTTT
CASSPGGQGVTGELFF
>TRBJ1-2|many|TRBV19|.
TGTGCCAGTAGTAATGGGGACAAATTAAACTATGGCTACACCTTC
CASSNGDKLNYGYTF
>TRBJ2-2|many|TRBV5-5|.
TGTGCCAGCAGCTTGGTGGCGGTGAACACCGGGGAGCTGTTTTTT
CASSLVAVNTGELFF
>TRBJ2-7|few|TRBV7-2|TRBD2
TGTGCCAGCACCAGGGACTATTACGAGCAGTACTTC
CASTRDYYEQYF
>TRBJ2-7|.|TRBV29-1|TRBD1
TGCAGCGTTTTAATGGCGGACAGGTCAATATTCTACGAGCAGTACTTC
CSVLMADRSIFYEQYF
>TRBJ2-2|many|TRBV20-1|TRBD2
TGCAGTGCTAGAGCGGGACTAGCGAACACCGGGGAGCTGTTTTTT
CSARAGLANTGELFF
>TRBJ2-2|once|TRBV9|.
TGTGCCAGCAGCGAACAGGTCACCGGGGAGCTGTTTTTT
CASSEQVTGELFF
>TRBJ2-5|few|TRBV29-1|.
TGCAGCGTTGACCCTAGTACCGGGGAGACCCAGTACTTC
CSVDPSTGETQYF
>TRBJ1-1|many|TRBV2|TRBD1
TGTGCCAGCAGTGAGGGGGACAGGGATTATACTGAAGCTTTCTTT
CASSEGDRDYTEAFF
>TRBJ2-5|many|TRBV27|.
TGTGCCAGCAGTTTAACGGCATACCAAGAGACCCAGTACTTC
CASSLTAYQETQYF
>TRBJ1-3|few|TRBV18|TRBD1
TGTGCCAGCTCACCAAAAGAGGGGGCAGGAGGAAACACCATATATTTT
CASSPKEGAGGNTIYF
>TRBJ2-3|.|TRBV2|.
TGTGCCAGCAGGACTCTCCCCATCACAGATACGCAGTATTTT
CASRTLPITDTQYF